A selection of T cell receptor beta chains follows, all from one sample in a study of blood T cell repertoires in COVID-19. The protocol was immunoSEQ multiplex PCR, while the TCRdb copy is restricted to in-frame clones and leaves out a portion. The data hold some 70,000 clones, with around four fifths observed a single time. The specimen was peripheral blood. These receptors were taken from a man aged 45-65 years with active COVID-19. Both conserved end residues are trimmed from each CDR3.

TRBV6-5	TRBJ2-4	ASRLTGLDIQY
TRBV5-6	TRBJ2-7	ASSSVRETSYEQY
TRBV6-5	TRBJ1-1	ASSLGDTEAF
TRBV18	TRBJ1-2	ASSPRGAGGNYGYT
TRBV7-2	TRBJ2-7	ASSQITVSYEQY
TRBV10-3	TRBJ2-7	AISDSGGQHYEQY
TRBV9	TRBJ2-5	ASTKLGHMGETQY
TRBV7-8	TRBJ2-1	ASSWGGLALNEQF
TRBV9	TRBJ2-7	ASSASLAGDYYEQY
TRBV28	TRBJ1-4	ASSPGTGVF
TRBV19	TRBJ1-3	ASSIEAINSGNTIY
TRBV5-4	TRBJ2-7	ASSTRDRAYEQY
TRBV19	TRBJ2-3	ASTLTSGSLSTDTQY